Presented here are 20 T cell receptor beta chains from one specimen sequenced in a study of regulatory T cells in long-lasting Graves disease. Time point in this sample: newly diagnosed GD, antithyroid drugs for less than 3 months. After RNA was extracted from PBMCs, the TCR library was made from it. Building of the TCR beta libraries involved iRepertoire HTBI primers and Arm-PCR of CDR3 regions. From the multiplex PCR reads, TCRdb called clonotypes with MiXCR, one entry per CDR3 protein. The sample yields about 540,000 distinct CDR3 sequences, around an eighth seen once. Another study also made use of these data, one on T cells in Graves' hyperthyroidism and ophthalmopathy.

The specimen was peripheral blood mononuclear cells (PBMCs), collected at new diagnosis, from a patient treated with antithyroid drugs. These receptors were obtained from a man in his thirties or forties with Graves disease.

This clonotype has at least ten counts. Relative to the germline gene, one junction end is altered; a read error may explain this. This rearrangement joins TRBV7-9 to TRBJ1-1, with a tentative D call TRBD1 (6 bases). The V gene's germline CDR1 is SEHNR and CDR2 FQNEAQ (reference sequence). The CDR3 covers 14 residues. Written as DNA, the CDR3 is TGCGCCAGCAGCTTTACAGGGACTAACACTGAAGCTTTCTTT. This codes for CASSFTGTNTEAFF.

Of note for this clonotype: This clone may be a read error of a much larger clone one base away. The gene calls are TRBV12-3 or TRBV12-4 and TRBJ1-5, with TRBD1 as a possible D gene (5 bases). V was trimmed by 4 bases and J by 2 bases, leaving 9 bases between them. This CDR3 contains 14 residues. The CDR3 nucleotides read TGTGCCAGCAGTTGGGCAGGGCGCAATCAGCCCCAGCATTTT. Translating gives CASSWAGRNQPQHF.

This chain connects TRBV15 to TRBJ2-7; the D gene is possibly TRBD1 (5 bases). Germline V gene lookup returns CDR1 LNHNV and CDR2 YYDKDF (reference sequence). There are 15 residues in the CDR3. Trimming shortened V by 4 bases and J by 2 bases, and 15 bases separated the two germline ends. In DNA form, the CDR3 reads TGTGCCACCAGCAATATTGGACACCCGACCTACGAGCAGTACTTC. Residues: CATSNIGHPTYEQYF.

The rearrangement joins TRBV15 to TRBJ2-7, with 11 bases lining up with TRBD2. Germline V CDR1 and CDR2: LNHNV, YYDKDF (reference sequence). CDR3 size: 17 residues. With V trimmed by 0 bases and J by 1 base, 5 bases remained unmatched. The CDR3 loop reads CATSRDRGLADSYEQYF. CDR3 bases: TGTGCCACCAGCAGAGATCGGGGACTAGCGGATTCCTACGAGCAGTACTTC. The whole variable domain, remainder taken from reference TRBV15 and TRBJ2-7, is DAMVIQNPRYQVTQFGKPVTLSCSQTLNHNVMYWYQQKSSQAPKLLFHYYDKDFNNEADTPDNFQSRRPNTSFCFLDIRSPGLGDTAMYLCATSRDRGLADSYEQYFGPGTRLTVT.

This clonotype was observed at least ten times. The chain has TRBV6-2 or TRBV6-3 and TRBJ2-7; D gene ambiguous. Germline V CDR1 and CDR2: MNHEY, SVGEGT. The CDR3 is made up of 12 amino acids. Between the trimmed V and J ends, which lost 5 bases and 3 bases, there was a span of 8 bases. The CDR3 coding sequence is TGTGCCAGCAGTGTTCCGGGCTACGAGCAGTACTTC. It yields the protein CASSVPGYEQYF.

In its sample, this clonotype was seen once. The chain combines TRBV7-2 with TRBJ2-1; 8 nucleotides match TRBD2. There are 16 residues in the CDR3. CDR1 and CDR2 from the germline V gene are SGHTA and FQGNSA. Trimming took 5 bases from V and 0 from J; bases not matched to a gene: 6. Here the CDR3 DNA reads TGTGCCAGCAGCGACGGGAGGGTGAGCTCCTACAATGAGCAGTTCTTC. Translating it yields CASSDGRVSSYNEQFF.

This clonotype was observed many times. The chain recombines TRBV12-3 or TRBV12-4 with TRBJ2-5; D is ambiguous. The CDR3 sequence is 13 residues long. V was cut by 1 base and J by 5 bases, with 8 bases left in between. The CDR3 is CASSLGGWETQYF. In DNA, the CDR3 is TGTGCCAGCAGTTTAGGGGGATGGGAGACCCAGTACTTC.

This clonotype was counted a few times. A much larger clone sits a single nucleotide away, making a read error possible. The chain carries TRBV2 and TRBJ2-3; D remains ambiguous. CDR1 is SNHLY and CDR2 is FYNNEI in the germline V gene. The CDR3 covers 14 residues. CDR3 in DNA: TGTGTCAGCAGACGACGGATGGGCACAGATACGCAGTATTTT. Residues: CVSRRRMGTDTQYF.

The table lists this clonotype with many counts. The chain couples TRBV30 to TRBJ2-3; 13 bases are shared with TRBD2. After removal of 3 bases from V and 9 bases from J, the junction contained 9 bases not matched to a gene. Germline V gene sequence: CDR1 GTSNPN, CDR2 SVGIG (reference sequence). The CDR3 contains 15 residues. CDR3 DNA sequence: TGTGCCTGGAGACCCTCCGGGACTAGCGGGAACACGCAGTATTTT. Translated, it gives CAWRPSGTSGNTQYF.

This clonotype was detected many times. V and J are TRBV2 and TRBJ2-5, with 9 nucleotides matching TRBD1. The germline V gene encodes CDR1 SNHLY and CDR2 FYNNEI. The trim removed 2 bases at V and 1 base at J, leaving 8 bases unmatched. The CDR3 spans 17 residues. DNA for the CDR3: TGTGCCAGCAGTGAATTGTATAGGGGACAGGGCCAAGAGACCCAGTACTTC. Encoded protein: CASSELYRGQGQETQYF. Full variable domain (outside the CDR3, taken from reference TRBV2 and TRBJ2-5): EPEVTQTPSHQVTQMGQEVILRCVPISNHLYFYWYRQILGQKVEFLVSFYNNEISEKSEIFDDQFSVERPDGSNFTLKIRSTKLEDSAMYFCASSELYRGQGQETQYFGPGTRLLVL.

This clonotype was seen repeatedly, ten times or more. The rearrangement links TRBV6-1 to TRBJ1-5; D call uncertain. CDR3 size: 15 residues. Per the germline V gene, CDR1 is MNHNS and CDR2 is SASEGT. Trimming removed 5 bases at V and 0 bases at J, with 11 bases between. Written as DNA, the CDR3 is TGTGCCAGCAGTCGCTCCCTGCGTAGCAATCAGCCCCAGCATTTT. Its translation: CASSRSLRSNQPQHF.

Regarding this clonotype: With a far larger clone one base away, a read error is the likely cause. This chain joins TRBV14 and TRBJ2-1; the D gene could be TRBD1 or TRBD2 (5 bases each). The V end lost 6 bases, the J end lost 10 bases, and 13 bases lay between the germline ends. The germline gives CDR1 SGHDN, CDR2 FVKESK. The CDR3 has 12 residues. In nucleotides, the CDR3 is TGTGCCAGCAGTTCTAGCCGGGGCGAGCAGTTCTTC. This encodes CASSSSRGEQFF. Full variable domain (outside the CDR3, taken from reference TRBV14 and TRBJ2-1): EAGVTQFPSHSVIEKGQTVTLRCDPISGHDNLYWYRRVMGKEIKFLLHFVKESKQDESGMPNNRFLAERTGGTYSTLKVQPAELEDSGVYFCASSSSRGEQFFGPGTRLTVL.

This chain connects TRBV10-3 to TRBJ2-3; TRBD1 matches at 10 bases. CDR1 and CDR2 (germline): ENHRY, SYGVKD. J lost 3 bases, V lost 2 bases, and 5 bases had no gene match. CDR3 length equals 16 residues. CDR3 sequence reads: CAISEDPDRGTDTQYF. The CDR3 coding sequence is TGTGCCATCAGTGAGGACCCGGACAGGGGGACAGATACGCAGTATTTT.

The chain carries TRBV6-2 or TRBV6-3 and TRBJ2-7; D is possibly TRBD2 (6 bases). Deletions cut 2 bases from V and 6 bases from J, with 14 bases between. Germline assignment: CDR1 MNHEY and CDR2 SVGEGT. The CDR3 covers 14 residues. The CDR3 sequence: CASSYPSDGVEQYF. The CDR3 DNA reads as TGTGCCAGCAGTTACCCTAGCGACGGAGTCGAGCAGTACTTC.

This clonotype was seen repeatedly, ten times or more. The chain has TRBV7-2 and TRBJ1-2; D gene unclear. V dropped 5 bases and J dropped 5 bases, with 12 bases sitting between them. Germline lookup yields CDR1 SGHTA and CDR2 FQGNSA. The CDR3 loop spans 13 amino acids. The CDR3 DNA is TGTGCCAGCAGCCCAGTCGGGTCTTATGGCTACACCTTC. This sequence encodes CASSPVGSYGYTF.

This clonotype was counted many times. The chain employs TRBV14 and TRBJ2-1; TRBD2 aligns across 9 bases. The CDR3 contains 11 residues. The V segment lost 8 bases and the J segment 7 bases; nucleotides outside the gene matches: 0. From germline, CDR1 is SGHDN and CDR2 FVKESK. CDR3: CASGLANEQFF. Here the CDR3 DNA reads TGTGCCAGCGGACTAGCGAATGAGCAGTTCTTC.

This clonotype has ten or more counts. The rearrangement joins TRBV5-1 to TRBJ2-7; TRBD2 matches at 8 bases. J gave up 6 bases and V 1 base, and 0 bases lay outside the gene matches. The CDR3 loop spans 12 amino acids. Per the germline V gene, CDR1 is SGHRS and CDR2 is YFSETQ. The chain's CDR3 is CASSLRGGEQYF. Written as DNA, the CDR3 is TGCGCCAGCAGCTTGCGGGGGGGCGAGCAGTACTTC.

This clonotype was recorded a few times. J is TRBJ1-5 and V is TRBV7-9, with D perhaps matching TRBD1 (6 bases). The CDR3 has 13 amino acids. Trimming took off 4 bases at V and 6 bases at J, with 10 bases between the two ends. The germline V gene has CDR1 SEHNR and CDR2 FQNEAQ (reference sequence). CDR3 sequence: CASSSGTSQPQHF. The CDR3 DNA reads TGTGCCAGCAGCTCCGGGACAAGTCAGCCCCAGCATTTT. The complete variable domain, with remaining parts taken from reference TRBV7-9 and TRBJ1-5, reads DTGVSQNPRHKITKRGQNVTFRCDPISEHNRLYWYRQTLGQGPEFLTYFQNEAQLEKSRLLSDRFSAERPKGSFSTLEIQRTEQGDSAMYLCASSSGTSQPQHFGDGTRLSIL.

This clonotype has at least ten counts. Here the CDR3 DNA reads TGTGCCAGTAGTGGGGCCGGGCTAGCGGGAGGGAGGAATGAGCAGTTCTTC. It translates to CASSGAGLAGGRNEQFF. V is TRBV19 and J is TRBJ2-1; 12 nucleotides match TRBD2. The CDR3 runs to 17 residues. Germline-derived CDR1 and CDR2 are LNHDA and SQIVND (reference sequence). V shed 5 bases, J shed 7 bases, and the junction held 12 bases outside the gene matches.

V and J are TRBV11-2 and TRBJ2-7; D is ambiguous. V lost 6 bases, J lost 3 bases, and 18 bases lay in between. The CDR3 loop spans 15 amino acids. Per the germline V gene, CDR1 is SGHAT and CDR2 is FQNNGV. In nucleotides, the CDR3 is TGTGCCAGCAGAGTGCTACCCGACGTAATCTACGAGCAGTACTTC. It codes for CASRVLPDVIYEQYF. The whole variable domain, filled in from reference TRBV11-2 and TRBJ2-7, reads EAGVAQSPRYKIIEKRQSVAFWCNPISGHATLYWYQQILGQGPKLLIQFQNNGVVDDSQLPKDRFSAERLKGVDSTLKIQPAKLEDSAVYLCASRVLPDVIYEQYFGPGTRLTVT.